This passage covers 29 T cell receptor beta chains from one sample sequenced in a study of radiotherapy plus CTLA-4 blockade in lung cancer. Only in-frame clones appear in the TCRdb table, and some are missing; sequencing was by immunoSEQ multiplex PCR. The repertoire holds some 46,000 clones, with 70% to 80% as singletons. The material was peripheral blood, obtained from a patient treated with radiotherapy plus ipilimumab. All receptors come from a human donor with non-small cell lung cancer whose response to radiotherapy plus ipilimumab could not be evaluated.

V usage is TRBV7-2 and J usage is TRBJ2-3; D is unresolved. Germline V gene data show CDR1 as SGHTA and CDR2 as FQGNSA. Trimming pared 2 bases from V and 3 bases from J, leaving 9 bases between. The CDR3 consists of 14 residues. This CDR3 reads CASSLQADTDTQYF. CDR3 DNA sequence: TGTGCCAGCAGCTTACAGGCCGATACAGATACGCAGTATTTT.

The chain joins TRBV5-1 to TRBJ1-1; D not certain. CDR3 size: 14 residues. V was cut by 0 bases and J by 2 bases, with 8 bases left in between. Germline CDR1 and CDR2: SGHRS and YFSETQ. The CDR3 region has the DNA TGCGCCAGCAGCTTGGCCACTTCAAACACTGAAGCTTTCTTT. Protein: CASSLATSNTEAFF. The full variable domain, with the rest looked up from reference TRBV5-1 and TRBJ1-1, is KAGVTQTPRYLIKTRGQQVTLSCSPISGHRSVSWYQQTPGQGLQFLFEYFSETQRNKGNFPGRFSGRQFSNSRSEMNVSTLELGDSALYLCASSLATSNTEAFFGQGTRLTVV.

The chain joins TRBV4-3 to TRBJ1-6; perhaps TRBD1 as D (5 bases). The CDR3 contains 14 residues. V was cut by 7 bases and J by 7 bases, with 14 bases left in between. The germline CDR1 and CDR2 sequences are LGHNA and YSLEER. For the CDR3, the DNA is TGCGCCAGCAACCCTGGGGACTACAATTCACCCCTCCACTTT. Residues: CASNPGDYNSPLHF.

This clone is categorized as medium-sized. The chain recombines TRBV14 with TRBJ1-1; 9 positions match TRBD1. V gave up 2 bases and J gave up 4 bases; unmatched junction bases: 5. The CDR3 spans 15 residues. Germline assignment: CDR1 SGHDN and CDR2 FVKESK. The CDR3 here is CASSQNRGPGTEAFF. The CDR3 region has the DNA TGTGCCAGCAGCCAAAACAGGGGGCCGGGCACTGAAGCTTTCTTT.

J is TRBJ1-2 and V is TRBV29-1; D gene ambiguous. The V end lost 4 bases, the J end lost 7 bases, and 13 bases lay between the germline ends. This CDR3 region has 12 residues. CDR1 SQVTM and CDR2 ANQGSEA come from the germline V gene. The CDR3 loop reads CSVGGSGGGYTF. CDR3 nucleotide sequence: TGCAGCGTTGGAGGGTCGGGTGGTGGCTACACCTTC.

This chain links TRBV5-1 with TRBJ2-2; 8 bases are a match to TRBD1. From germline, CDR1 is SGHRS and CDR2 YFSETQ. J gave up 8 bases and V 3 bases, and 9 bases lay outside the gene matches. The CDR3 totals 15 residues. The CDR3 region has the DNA TGCGCCAGCAGCTATCGGGCCAGGGGGCTTGGGGAGCTGTTTTTT. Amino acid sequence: CASSYRARGLGELFF. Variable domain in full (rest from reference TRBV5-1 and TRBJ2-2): KAGVTQTPRYLIKTRGQQVTLSCSPISGHRSVSWYQQTPGQGLQFLFEYFSETQRNKGNFPGRFSGRQFSNSRSEMNVSTLELGDSALYLCASSYRARGLGELFFGEGSRLTVL.

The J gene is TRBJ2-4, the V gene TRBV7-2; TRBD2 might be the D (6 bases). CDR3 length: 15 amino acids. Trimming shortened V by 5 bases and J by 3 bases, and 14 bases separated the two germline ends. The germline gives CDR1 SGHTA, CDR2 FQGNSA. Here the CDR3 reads CASSRPGVGKNIQYF. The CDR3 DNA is TGTGCCAGCAGCCGTCCGGGGGTGGGCAAAAACATTCAGTACTTC. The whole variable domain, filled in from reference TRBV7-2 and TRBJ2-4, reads GAGVSQSPSNKVTEKGKDVELRCDPISGHTALYWYRQSLGQGLEFLIYFQGNSAPDKSGLPSDRFSAERTGGSVSTLTIQRTQQEDSAVYLCASSRPGVGKNIQYFGAGTRLSVL.

CDR3 nucleotide sequence: TGCGCCAGCAGCCCCCTACCCTCGGGGAGCACAGATACGCAGTATTTT. This encodes CASSPLPSGSTDTQYF. The rearrangement links TRBV5-1 to TRBJ2-3; a weak D match, TRBD2 (5 bases). Trimming stripped 4 bases from V and 0 bases from J, with 15 bases between. Germline lookup yields CDR1 SGHRS and CDR2 YFSETQ. The CDR3 is 16 amino acids.

CDR3 sequence (DNA): TGTGCCAGTTGCCAGGGGGGCTCTTCTGAAGCTTTCTTT. This sequence encodes CASCQGGSSEAFF. The chain links TRBV6-6 to TRBJ1-1; 7 bases are a match to TRBD1. Germline CDR1 MNHNY, CDR2 SVGAGI (reference sequence). The CDR3 consists of 13 residues. V lost 9 bases to trimming and J lost 6 bases; unmatched junction nucleotides: 10.

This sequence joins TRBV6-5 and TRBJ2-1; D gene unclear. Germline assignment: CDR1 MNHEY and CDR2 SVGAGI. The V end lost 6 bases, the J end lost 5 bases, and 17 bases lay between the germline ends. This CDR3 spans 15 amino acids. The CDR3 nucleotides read TGTGCCAGCAGACCCCCCCGGTTGACACACAATGAGCAGTTCTTC. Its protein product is CASRPPRLTHNEQFF.

The CDR3 here is CASSSFLQGKETQYF. CDR3 bases: TGTGCCAGCAGCTCATTCCTTCAGGGTAAAGAGACCCAGTACTTC. V is TRBV13 and J is TRBJ2-5; TRBD1 might be the D (5 bases). This CDR3 is 15 amino acids long. Trimming pared 4 bases from V and 3 bases from J, leaving 15 bases between. CDR1 is PRHDT, CDR2 FYEKMQ, per germline (reference sequence).

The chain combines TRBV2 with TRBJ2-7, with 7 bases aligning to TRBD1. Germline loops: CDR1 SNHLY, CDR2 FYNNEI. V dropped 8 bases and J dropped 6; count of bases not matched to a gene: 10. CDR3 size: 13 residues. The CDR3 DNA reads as TGTGCCAGCTCTCGGGACAGACCTCTCGAGCAGTACTTC. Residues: CASSRDRPLEQYF.

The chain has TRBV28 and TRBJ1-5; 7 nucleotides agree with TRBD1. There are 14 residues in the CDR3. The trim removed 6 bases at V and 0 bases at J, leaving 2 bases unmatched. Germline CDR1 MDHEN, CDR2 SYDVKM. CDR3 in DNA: TGTGCCAGCAGGGAGGGGGCTAGCAATCAGCCCCAGCATTTT. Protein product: CASREGASNQPQHF.

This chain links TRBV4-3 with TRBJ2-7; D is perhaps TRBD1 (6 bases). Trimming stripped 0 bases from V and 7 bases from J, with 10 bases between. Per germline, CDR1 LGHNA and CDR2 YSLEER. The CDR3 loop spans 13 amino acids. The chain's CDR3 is CASSQDQGREQYF. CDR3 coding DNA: TGCGCCAGCAGCCAAGATCAGGGGCGGGAGCAGTACTTC.

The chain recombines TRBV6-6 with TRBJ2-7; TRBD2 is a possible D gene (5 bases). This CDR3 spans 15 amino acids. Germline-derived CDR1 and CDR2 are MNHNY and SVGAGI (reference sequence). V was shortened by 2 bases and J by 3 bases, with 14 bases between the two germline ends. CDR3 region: CASSYPPTEGYEQYF. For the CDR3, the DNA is TGTGCCAGCAGTTACCCCCCCACAGAGGGCTACGAGCAGTACTTC.

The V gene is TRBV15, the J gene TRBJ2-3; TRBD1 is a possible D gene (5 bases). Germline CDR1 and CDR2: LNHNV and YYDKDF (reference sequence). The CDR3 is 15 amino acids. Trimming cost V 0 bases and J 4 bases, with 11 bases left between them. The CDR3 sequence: CATSRDQWGADTQYF. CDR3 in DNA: TGTGCCACCAGCAGAGATCAGTGGGGCGCAGATACGCAGTATTTT.

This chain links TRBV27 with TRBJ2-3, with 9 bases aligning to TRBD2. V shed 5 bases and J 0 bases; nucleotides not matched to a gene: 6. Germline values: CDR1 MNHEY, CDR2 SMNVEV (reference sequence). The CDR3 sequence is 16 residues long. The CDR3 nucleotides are TGTGCCAGCAGTGAGGGACTAGCCGAAAGCACAGATACGCAGTATTTT. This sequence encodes CASSEGLAESTDTQYF.

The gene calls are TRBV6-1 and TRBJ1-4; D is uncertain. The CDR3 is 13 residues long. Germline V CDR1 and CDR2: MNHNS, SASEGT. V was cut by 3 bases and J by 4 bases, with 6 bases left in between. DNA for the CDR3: TGTGCCAGCAGTGACAGGCGTAATGAAAAACTGTTTTTT. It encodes CASSDRRNEKLFF.

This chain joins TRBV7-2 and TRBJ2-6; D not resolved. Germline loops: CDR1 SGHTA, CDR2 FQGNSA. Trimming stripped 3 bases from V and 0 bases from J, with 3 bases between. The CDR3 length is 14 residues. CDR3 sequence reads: CASSFSSGANVLTF. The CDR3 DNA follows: TGTGCCAGCAGCTTCAGCTCTGGGGCCAACGTCCTGACTTTC.

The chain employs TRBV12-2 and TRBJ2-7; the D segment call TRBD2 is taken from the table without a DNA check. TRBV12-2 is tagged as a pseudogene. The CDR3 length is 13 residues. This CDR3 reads CASRSPVPYEQYF. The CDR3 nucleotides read TGTGCAAGTCGCTCTCCGGTACCCTACGAGCAGTACTTC.

CDR3 DNA sequence: TGTGCCACCAGCAGAGCTAGGTCCTCTGGAAACACCATATATTTT. Its translation is CATSRARSSGNTIYF. This sequence joins TRBV15 and TRBJ1-3; D is uncertain. The CDR3 spans 15 residues. Trimming pared 1 base from V and 0 bases from J, leaving 7 bases between. CDR1 and CDR2 (germline): LNHNV, YYDKDF (reference sequence).

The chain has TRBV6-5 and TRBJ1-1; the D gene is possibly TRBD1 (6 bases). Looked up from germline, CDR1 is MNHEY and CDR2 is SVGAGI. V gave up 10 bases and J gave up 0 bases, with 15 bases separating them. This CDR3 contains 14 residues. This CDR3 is CATHRDPLNTEAFF. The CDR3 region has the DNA TGTGCCACACACAGGGACCCTTTGAACACTGAAGCTTTCTTT.

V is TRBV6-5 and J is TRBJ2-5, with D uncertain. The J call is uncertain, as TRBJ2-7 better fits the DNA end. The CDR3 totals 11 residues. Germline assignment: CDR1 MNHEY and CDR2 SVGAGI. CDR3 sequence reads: CASRTSYEQYF. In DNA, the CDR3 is TGTGCCAGCAGAACGAGTTACGAGCAGTACTTC.

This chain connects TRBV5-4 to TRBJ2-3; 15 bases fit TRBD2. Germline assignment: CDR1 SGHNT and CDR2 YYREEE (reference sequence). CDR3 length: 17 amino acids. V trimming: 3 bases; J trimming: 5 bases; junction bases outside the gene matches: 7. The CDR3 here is CASSSGLAGGGLDTQYF. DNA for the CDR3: TGTGCCAGCAGCTCGGGACTAGCGGGGGGTGGGTTAGATACGCAGTATTTT.

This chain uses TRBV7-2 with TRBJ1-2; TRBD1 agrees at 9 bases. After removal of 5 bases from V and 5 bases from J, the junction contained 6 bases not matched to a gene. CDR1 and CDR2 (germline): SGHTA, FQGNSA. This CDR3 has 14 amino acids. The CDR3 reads CASSTLGTGYGYTF. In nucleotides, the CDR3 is TGTGCCAGCAGCACTCTCGGGACAGGGTATGGCTACACCTTC. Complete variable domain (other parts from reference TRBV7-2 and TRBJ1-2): GAGVSQSPSNKVTEKGKDVELRCDPISGHTALYWYRQSLGQGLEFLIYFQGNSAPDKSGLPSDRFSAERTGGSVSTLTIQRTQQEDSAVYLCASSTLGTGYGYTFGSGTRLTVV.

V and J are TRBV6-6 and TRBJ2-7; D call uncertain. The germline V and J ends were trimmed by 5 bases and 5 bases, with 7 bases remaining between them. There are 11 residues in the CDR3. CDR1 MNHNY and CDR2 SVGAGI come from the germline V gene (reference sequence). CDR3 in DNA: TGTGCCAGCAGTAGCCGGGACGAGCAGTACTTC. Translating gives CASSSRDEQYF.

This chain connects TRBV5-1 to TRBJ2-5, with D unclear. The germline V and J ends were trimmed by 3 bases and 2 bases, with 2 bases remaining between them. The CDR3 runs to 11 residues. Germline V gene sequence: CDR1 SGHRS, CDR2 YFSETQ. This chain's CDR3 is CASSSQETQYF. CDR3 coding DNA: TGCGCCAGCAGCTCTCAAGAGACCCAGTACTTC.

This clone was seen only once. The CDR3 sequence is CASSERTGGVHQPQHF. Written as DNA, the CDR3 is TGTGCCAGCAGTGAACGGACAGGGGGCGTTCATCAGCCCCAGCATTTT. The chain employs TRBV6-1 and TRBJ1-5, with 11 bases fitting TRBD1. Germline V gives CDR1 MNHNS, CDR2 SASEGT. This CDR3 has 16 amino acids. V lost 2 bases to trimming and J lost 5 bases; unmatched junction nucleotides: 5.

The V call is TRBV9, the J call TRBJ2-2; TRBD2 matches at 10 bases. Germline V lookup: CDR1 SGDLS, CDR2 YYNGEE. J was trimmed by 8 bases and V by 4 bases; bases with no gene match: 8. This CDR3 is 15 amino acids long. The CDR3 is CASSSSGGARGELFF. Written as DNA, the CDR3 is TGTGCCAGCAGCTCCAGCGGGGGGGCCCGTGGGGAGCTGTTTTTT.